The 25 T cell receptor beta chains in this list originate from one sample, sequenced in a study of shared clonotypes between healthy human individuals. Method: immunoSEQ multiplex PCR; TCRdb's copy keeps in-frame clones and lacks some. The table has about 1 million clones, about 80% seen once. Sequenced: memory CD4+ T cells from PBMCs. Subset given: CD45RA-negative fraction. The receptor source for this set is a man aged 18 to 29 in good health. Some clones in this sample may be carry-over from other donors' samples.

This rearrangement joins TRBV27 to TRBJ2-2; D could derive from TRBD1 or TRBD2 (5 bases each). The CDR3 has 15 residues. The germline V and J ends were trimmed by 3 bases and 2 bases, with 10 bases remaining between them. In germline, CDR1 is MNHEY, CDR2 SMNVEV (reference sequence). The CDR3 coding sequence is TGTGCCAGCAGTTTTCGTGGGGGAAACACCGGGGAGCTGTTTTTT. Residues: CASSFRGGNTGELFF.

The rearrangement uses TRBV9 and TRBJ1-1; D is possibly TRBD1 (6 bases). CDR1 is SGDLS and CDR2 is YYNGEE in the germline V gene. This CDR3 contains 13 residues. Trimming cost V 4 bases and J 7 bases, with 14 bases left between them. The DNA for the CDR3 is TGTGCCAGCAGCAACAACAGGGACGGTGAAGCTTTCTTT. Encoded protein: CASSNNRDGEAFF.

The CDR3 DNA reads TGCGCCAGCAGCTTCGCTTTCGGCGATGAGCAGTTCTTC. It translates to CASSFAFGDEQFF. V usage is TRBV5-1 and J usage is TRBJ2-1; D gene ambiguous. Germline V gene sequence: CDR1 SGHRS, CDR2 YFSETQ. The CDR3 loop spans 13 amino acids. The V end was cut by 2 bases, the J end by 8 bases, with 11 bases between. The variable domain in full, completed from reference TRBV5-1 and TRBJ2-1, reads KAGVTQTPRYLIKTRGQQVTLSCSPISGHRSVSWYQQTPGQGLQFLFEYFSETQRNKGNFPGRFSGRQFSNSRSEMNVSTLELGDSALYLCASSFAFGDEQFFGPGTRLTVL.

The J gene is TRBJ2-7, the V gene TRBV10-3; TRBD2 matches at 8 bases. Germline values: CDR1 ENHRY, CDR2 SYGVKD. The CDR3 runs to 16 residues. The ends lost 2 bases at V and 3 bases at J; junction bases unmatched: 9. As DNA, the CDR3 is TGTGCCATCAGTGAGCCGGGGGGGACTAACCACTACGAGCAGTACTTC. Amino acid sequence: CAISEPGGTNHYEQYF.

In its sample, this clone was seen once. The chain is built from TRBV10-3 and TRBJ2-3, with a possible D match to TRBD2 (6 bases). The CDR3 runs to 18 residues. Germline assignment: CDR1 ENHRY and CDR2 SYGVKD. The V end was cut by 9 bases, the J end by 4 bases, with 29 bases between. Here the CDR3 reads CAIQMGGTGLSSADTQYF. In DNA form, the CDR3 reads TGTGCCATTCAGATGGGCGGGACGGGACTTAGCAGCGCAGATACGCAGTATTTT.

In this sample, this clone turned up a few times. V and J are TRBV7-2 and TRBJ2-4; the D gene is possibly TRBD1 (5 bases). V lost 1 base and J lost 10, with 14 bases in between. This CDR3 comprises 14 residues. Germline V gene sequence: CDR1 SGHTA, CDR2 FQGNSA. The CDR3 coding sequence is TGTGCCAGCAGCTTAGAAAAGCAGGGCTGGATTCAGTACTTC. Translating it yields CASSLEKQGWIQYF. Based on the CDR3 plus reference TRBV7-2 and TRBJ2-4, the full variable domain is GAGVSQSPSNKVTEKGKDVELRCDPISGHTALYWYRQSLGQGLEFLIYFQGNSAPDKSGLPSDRFSAERTGGSVSTLTIQRTQQEDSAVYLCASSLEKQGWIQYFGAGTRLSVL.

The chain uses TRBV28 and TRBJ2-1, with D unresolved. Germline CDR1 is MDHEN and CDR2 is SYDVKM. V lost 2 bases and J lost 7, with 18 bases in between. This CDR3 comprises 16 residues. The CDR3 nucleotides are TGTGCCAGCAGTTTACCCTGGTGGGTAGCAGGTAATGAGCAGTTCTTC. Protein product: CASSLPWWVAGNEQFF.

The V gene is TRBV10-3, the J gene TRBJ2-3, with 7 bases fitting TRBD2. Per germline, CDR1 ENHRY and CDR2 SYGVKD. The V gene end was trimmed by 6 bases and the J gene end by 2 bases; junction bases not matched to a gene: 5. The CDR3 has 14 residues. The DNA of the CDR3 is TGTGCCATCAGCCCAGCGGGGTTCACAGATACGCAGTATTTT. This encodes CAISPAGFTDTQYF.

This chain links TRBV7-2 with TRBJ2-4; D not resolved. V was pared by 5 bases and J by 5 bases, with 16 bases between. In germline, CDR1 is SGHTA, CDR2 FQGNSA. This CDR3 is built from 15 residues. DNA for the CDR3: TGTGCCAGCAGCAAAACTACCGGGTCTCAAAACATTCAGTACTTC. This codes for CASSKTTGSQNIQYF.

There are a few counts of this clone. The genes are TRBV28 and TRBJ1-5; 11 bases are shared with TRBD1. This CDR3 is built from 19 residues. With 4 bases clipped from V and 7 bases from J, the junction kept 18 bases outside the gene matches. Germline V gene data show CDR1 as MDHEN and CDR2 as SYDVKM. In DNA form, the CDR3 reads TGTGCCAGCAGTTCTCGCCCTTGGACAGGGGGCGGGATAAGGCAGCCCCAGCATTTT. This translates into CASSSRPWTGGGIRQPQHF.

This sequence joins TRBV11-2 and TRBJ2-2; the match to TRBD2 covers 11 bases. Unmatched junction bases numbered 7, after V lost 3 bases and J lost 4 bases. Germline assignment: CDR1 SGHAT and CDR2 FQNNGV. CDR3 length equals 17 residues. The DNA for the CDR3 is TGTGCCAGCAGCTTGCCTTTCGGGACTAGCGGCACCGGGGAGCTGTTTTTT. Amino acids: CASSLPFGTSGTGELFF.

Many counts were recorded for this clone. The genes are TRBV25-1 and TRBJ2-7, with TRBD1 matching 9 bases. Germline assignment: CDR1 MGHDK and CDR2 SYGVNS. The CDR3 length is 14 residues. V was pared by 8 bases and J by 2 bases, with 7 bases of the junction left unmatched. CDR3 in amino acids: CASSRDRVPYEQYF. CDR3 bases: TGTGCCAGCTCACGGGACAGGGTCCCCTACGAGCAGTACTTC.

The chain links TRBV7-2 to TRBJ1-5; no firm D call. The germline gives CDR1 SGHTA, CDR2 FQGNSA. V gave up 4 bases and J gave up 7 bases, with 17 bases separating them. The CDR3 is 15 amino acids. The CDR3: CASSSLGGVMQPQHF. The CDR3 DNA reads as TGTGCCAGCAGCTCTCTTGGTGGGGTGATGCAGCCCCAGCATTTT.

J is TRBJ2-5 and V is TRBV5-1; 9 nucleotides agree with TRBD2. The CDR3 extends over 16 amino acids. Germline loops: CDR1 SGHRS, CDR2 YFSETQ. V shed 0 bases, J shed 5 bases, and the junction held 8 bases outside the gene matches. In DNA form, the CDR3 reads TGCGCCAGCAGCTTGGCCTTTGCGGGAGGGCGGGAGACCCAGTACTTC. It translates to CASSLAFAGGRETQYF.

This clone was seen a few times. The chain uses TRBV29-1 and TRBJ1-1; D is possibly TRBD1 (6 bases). V was trimmed by 2 bases and J by 0 bases, leaving 13 bases between them. Germline-derived CDR1 and CDR2 are SQVTM and ANQGSEA. The CDR3 is made up of 15 amino acids. CDR3 protein: CSVESQGSVNTEAFF. In DNA form, the CDR3 reads TGCAGCGTTGAATCTCAGGGGTCAGTGAACACTGAAGCTTTCTTT.

The rearrangement links TRBV7-9 to TRBJ2-6; a weak D match, TRBD1 (5 bases). V was trimmed by 2 bases and J by 0 bases, leaving 8 bases between them. This CDR3 region has 16 residues. Germline V CDR1 and CDR2: SEHNR, FQNEAQ (reference sequence). CDR3 in DNA: TGTGCCAGCAGCTTACCCCAGGGCTCTGGGGCCAACGTCCTGACTTTC. Protein product: CASSLPQGSGANVLTF.

This clone was observed at least ten times. V is TRBV19 and J is TRBJ1-1; D possibly corresponds to TRBD1 (5 bases). V gave up 5 bases and J gave up 4 bases, with 17 bases separating them. The CDR3 contains 15 residues. Germline V gene data show CDR1 as LNHDA and CDR2 as SQIVND (reference sequence). As DNA, the CDR3 is TGTGCCAGTAGTCCCCTGACAGTGGGAGGCACTGAAGCTTTCTTT. Its protein is CASSPLTVGGTEAFF.

The chain is built from TRBV6-6 and TRBJ1-3, with D uncertain. Germline V gives CDR1 MNHNY, CDR2 SVGAGI (reference sequence). This CDR3 spans 15 amino acids. The V gene lost 6 bases and the J gene lost 0 bases, with 12 bases spanning the gap. The CDR3 nucleotides are TGTGCCAGCAGAGAACAGCGGTTCTCTGGAAACACCATATATTTT. It is translated as CASREQRFSGNTIYF.

Concerning this clone itself: Other DNA sequences in this sample translate to the same CDR3. For the CDR3, the DNA is TGCGCCAGCAGCTTGCCAGGCCAAGAGACCCAGTACTTC. It is translated as CASSLPGQETQYF. V usage is TRBV5-1 and J usage is TRBJ2-5; no clear D. The CDR3 is 13 residues long. In germline, CDR1 is SGHRS, CDR2 YFSETQ. The germline V and J ends were trimmed by 1 base and 1 base, with 5 bases remaining between them. The complete variable domain, with remaining parts taken from reference TRBV5-1 and TRBJ2-5, reads KAGVTQTPRYLIKTRGQQVTLSCSPISGHRSVSWYQQTPGQGLQFLFEYFSETQRNKGNFPGRFSGRQFSNSRSEMNVSTLELGDSALYLCASSLPGQETQYFGPGTRLLVL.

The rearrangement joins TRBV20-1 to TRBJ1-2; the D is unclear. CDR1 is DFQATT and CDR2 is SNEGSKA in the germline V gene (reference sequence). The CDR3 sequence is 11 residues long. Trimming pared 5 bases from V and 2 bases from J, leaving 6 bases between. CDR3 sequence (DNA): TGCAGTGCTTACACGAACTATGGCTACACCTTC. This translates into CSAYTNYGYTF.

This chain connects TRBV28 to TRBJ2-1; 12 bases match TRBD2. The CDR3 totals 20 residues. Per germline, CDR1 MDHEN and CDR2 SYDVKM. V lost 3 bases, J lost 4 bases, and 16 bases stayed unmatched. The CDR3 sequence is CASSFTLWASGRGGYNEQFF. The CDR3 DNA reads as TGTGCCAGCAGTTTCACCCTTTGGGCTAGCGGGAGGGGAGGGTACAATGAGCAGTTCTTC.

The J gene is TRBJ2-5, the V gene TRBV6-5, with TRBD2 identical over 7 bases. CDR1 and CDR2 (germline): MNHEY, SVGAGI. The CDR3 contains 14 residues. V was clipped by 10 bases and J by 5 bases; unmatched bases: 13. The CDR3 loop reads CAKRPGRPPETQYF. The CDR3 bases are TGTGCCAAACGACCCGGGAGGCCCCCCGAGACCCAGTACTTC.

The V and J genes are TRBV7-2 and TRBJ2-7; D is ambiguous. There are 15 residues in the CDR3. Germline loops: CDR1 SGHTA, CDR2 FQGNSA. The ends were cut back, 1 base at V and 3 bases at J, with 13 bases in the middle. CDR3 DNA: TGTGCCAGCAGCTTAGAATCCGCAGGCTACTACGAGCAGTACTTC. This codes for CASSLESAGYYEQYF.

This clone has only a few counts. V gene TRBV27 combines with J gene TRBJ2-7; D remains unclear. Germline CDR1 reads MNHEY; CDR2 reads SMNVEV (reference sequence). The CDR3 runs 10 residues. V was cut by 3 bases and J by 4 bases, with 1 base left in between. This CDR3 reads CASSLYEQYF. As DNA, the CDR3 is TGTGCCAGCAGTTTGTACGAGCAGTACTTC.

The chain is built from TRBV9 and TRBJ2-5, with no clear D. TRBJ2-7 matches the DNA end more closely, so the J call is doubtful. The CDR3 consists of 14 residues. CDR1 and CDR2 (germline): SGDLS, YYNGEE. The DNA for the CDR3 is TGTGCCAGCAGCGTAGGCAAGGCTTGGTACGAGCAGTACTTC. Encoded protein: CASSVGKAWYEQYF.